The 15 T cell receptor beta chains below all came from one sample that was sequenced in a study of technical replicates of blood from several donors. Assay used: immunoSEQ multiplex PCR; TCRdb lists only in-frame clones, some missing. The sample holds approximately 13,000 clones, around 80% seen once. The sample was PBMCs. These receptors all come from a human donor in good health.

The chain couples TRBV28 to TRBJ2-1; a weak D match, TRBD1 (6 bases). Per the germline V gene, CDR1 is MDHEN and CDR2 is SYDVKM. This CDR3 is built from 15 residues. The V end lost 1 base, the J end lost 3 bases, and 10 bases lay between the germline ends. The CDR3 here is CASSLSGTNYNEQFF. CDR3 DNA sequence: TGTGCCAGCAGTTTATCTGGGACAAACTACAATGAGCAGTTCTTC. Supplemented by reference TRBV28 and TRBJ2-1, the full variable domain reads DVKVTQSSRYLVKRTGEKVFLECVQDMDHENMFWYRQDPGLGLRLIYFSYDVKMKEKGDIPEGYSVSREKKERFSLILESASTNQTSMYLCASSLSGTNYNEQFFGPGTRLTVL.

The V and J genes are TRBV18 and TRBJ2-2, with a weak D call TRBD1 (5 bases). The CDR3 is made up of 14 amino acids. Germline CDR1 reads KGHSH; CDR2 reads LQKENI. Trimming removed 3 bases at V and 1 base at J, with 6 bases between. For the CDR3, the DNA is TGTGCCAGCTCACCCACAGGGAACACCGGGGAGCTGTTTTTT. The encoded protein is CASSPTGNTGELFF.

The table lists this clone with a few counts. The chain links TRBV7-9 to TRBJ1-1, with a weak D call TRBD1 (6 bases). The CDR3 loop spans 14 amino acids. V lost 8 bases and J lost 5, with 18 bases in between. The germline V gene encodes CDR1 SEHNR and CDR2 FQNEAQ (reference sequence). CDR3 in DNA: TGTGCCAGCTTTCCCCTTGGACAGCCTACTGAAGCTTTCTTT. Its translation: CASFPLGQPTEAFF.

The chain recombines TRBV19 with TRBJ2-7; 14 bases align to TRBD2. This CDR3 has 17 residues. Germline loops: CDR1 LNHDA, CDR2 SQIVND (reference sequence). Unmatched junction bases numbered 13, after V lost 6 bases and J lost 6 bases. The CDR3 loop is CASSLQEGLAGAIEQYF. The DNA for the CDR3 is TGTGCCAGTAGCCTTCAAGAGGGACTAGCGGGAGCCATCGAGCAGTACTTC.

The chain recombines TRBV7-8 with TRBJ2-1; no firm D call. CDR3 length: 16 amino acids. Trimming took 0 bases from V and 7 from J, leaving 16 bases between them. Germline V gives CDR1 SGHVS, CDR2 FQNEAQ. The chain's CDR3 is CASSLARHLPWNEQFF. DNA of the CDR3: TGTGCCAGCAGCTTAGCGCGCCACCTCCCTTGGAATGAGCAGTTCTTC.

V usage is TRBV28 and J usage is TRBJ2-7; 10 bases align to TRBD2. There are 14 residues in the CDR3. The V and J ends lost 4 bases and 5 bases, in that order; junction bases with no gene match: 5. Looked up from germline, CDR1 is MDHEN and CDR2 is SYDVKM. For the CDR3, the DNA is TGTGCCAGCAGTTCGCCTAGCGGGAGAAACGAGCAGTACTTC. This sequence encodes CASSSPSGRNEQYF.

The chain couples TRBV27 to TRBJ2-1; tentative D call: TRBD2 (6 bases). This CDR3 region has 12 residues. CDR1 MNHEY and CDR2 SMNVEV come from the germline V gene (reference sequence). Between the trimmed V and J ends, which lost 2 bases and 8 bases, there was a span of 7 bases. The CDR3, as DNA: TGTGCCAGCAGTTTAGGGGACTATGAGCAGTTCTTC. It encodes CASSLGDYEQFF.

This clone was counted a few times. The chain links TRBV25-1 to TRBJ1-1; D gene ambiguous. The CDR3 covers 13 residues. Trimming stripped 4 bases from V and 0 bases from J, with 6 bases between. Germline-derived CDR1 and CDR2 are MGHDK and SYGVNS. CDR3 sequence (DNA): TGTGCCAGCAGTGCCACTATGAACACTGAAGCTTTCTTT. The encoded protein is CASSATMNTEAFF.

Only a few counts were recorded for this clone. The CDR3 reads CASSHDGDHHGELFF. Here the CDR3 DNA reads TGTGCCAGTAGCCATGACGGGGATCATCACGGGGAGCTGTTTTTT. The V and J genes are TRBV19 and TRBJ2-2; a possible D gene is TRBD2 (5 bases). This CDR3 is built from 15 residues. The V end was cut by 6 bases, the J end by 7 bases, with 18 bases between. Looked up from germline, CDR1 is LNHDA and CDR2 is SQIVND (reference sequence).

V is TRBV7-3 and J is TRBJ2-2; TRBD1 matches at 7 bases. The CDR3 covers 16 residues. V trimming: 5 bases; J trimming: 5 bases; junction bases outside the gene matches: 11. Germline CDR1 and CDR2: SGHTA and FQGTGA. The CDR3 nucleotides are TGTGCCAGCAGCCCCCAGGGGGACAGAAGAACCGGGGAGCTGTTTTTT. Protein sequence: CASSPQGDRRTGELFF.

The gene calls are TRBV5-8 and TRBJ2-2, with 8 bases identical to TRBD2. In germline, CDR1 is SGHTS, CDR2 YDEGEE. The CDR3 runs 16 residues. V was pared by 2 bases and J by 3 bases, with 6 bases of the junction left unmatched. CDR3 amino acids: CASSFGGALDTGELFF. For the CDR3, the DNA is TGTGCCAGCAGCTTCGGGGGGGCGCTGGACACCGGGGAGCTGTTTTTT.

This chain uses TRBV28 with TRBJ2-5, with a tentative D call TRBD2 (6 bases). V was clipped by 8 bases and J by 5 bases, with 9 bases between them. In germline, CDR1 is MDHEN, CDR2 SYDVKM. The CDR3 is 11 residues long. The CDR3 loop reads CASYSGETQYF. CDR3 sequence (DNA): TGTGCCAGCTACAGCGGGGAGACCCAGTACTTC.

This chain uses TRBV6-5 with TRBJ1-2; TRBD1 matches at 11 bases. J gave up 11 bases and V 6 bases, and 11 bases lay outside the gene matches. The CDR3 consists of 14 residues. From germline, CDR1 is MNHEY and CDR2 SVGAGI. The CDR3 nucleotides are TGTGCCAGCAGGGAGACAGGGACAGGGGGGTGTTACACCTTC. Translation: CASRETGTGGCYTF.

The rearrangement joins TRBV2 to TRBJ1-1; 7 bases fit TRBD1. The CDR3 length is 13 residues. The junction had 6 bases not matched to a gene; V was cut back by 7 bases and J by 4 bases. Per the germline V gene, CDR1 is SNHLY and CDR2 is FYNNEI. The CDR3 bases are TGTGCCAGCACGGACAGGCCGAGCACTGAAGCTTTCTTT. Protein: CASTDRPSTEAFF.

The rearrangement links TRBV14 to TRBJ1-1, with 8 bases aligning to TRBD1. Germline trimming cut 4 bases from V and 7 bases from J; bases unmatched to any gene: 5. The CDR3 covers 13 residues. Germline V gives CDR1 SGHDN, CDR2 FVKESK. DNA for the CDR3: TGTGCCAGCAGCCTCCGGACAGGGATTGAAGCTTTCTTT. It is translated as CASSLRTGIEAFF.